Sequencing of this T cell receptor (beta chain) was carried out in a study of T-cell reconstitution after alpha-beta-depleted transplantation in children. This clonotype was detected many times. The J segment lost 4 bases and the V segment lost 1 base, leaving 5 bases of the junction unmatched. The CDR3 has 14 amino acids. Germline-derived CDR1 and CDR2 are DFQATT and SNEGSKA (reference sequence). For TCRbeta, the library was prepared with unique molecular identifiers. TCRdb independently ran MiXCR on the PCR reads; one entry per CDR3 protein. This table has some 250,000 distinct CDR3 sequences, around 11% appearing once.

This receptor was obtained from a human donor who donated a stem cell graft to a child with acute lymphoblastic leukemia. The chain links TRBV20-1 to TRBJ1-2; TRBD1 agrees at 8 bases. The input for sequencing was PBMCs from the stem cell graft donor, taken from the stem cell graft. In nucleotides, the CDR3 is TGCAGTGCTAGAGGGACAGGGACTATCTATGGCTACACCTTC. Protein product: CSARGTGTIYGYTF.